This T cell receptor beta chain originates from a study of vaccination effects on CD4 cells after COVID-19. On the study more broadly: After around 2 million PBMC were placed in each well, they were cultured with around 10 IU/ml IL-2 and roughly 10 ug/ml peptides.

It was after approximately 11 days of culture that CD4+ T cells were isolated. Vaccinated recipients, who were negative for nucleocapsid antibodies, had no history of SARS-CoV-2 infection. On both days 3 and 7, half of the culture medium was replaced with IL-2 medium. Germline CDR1 is SGHVS and CDR2 is FQNEAQ. Trimming left V 5 bases short and J 2 bases short, with 7 bases between. This CDR3 comprises 12 residues. Profiling relied on immunoSEQ multiplex PCR, and the TCRdb table lists in-frame clones only, not all of them. The data contain about 30,000 clones, 55% to 65% of them singletons. To note about this clone: Its target is not known.

The clonotype was recovered from a human donor who received a COVID-19 vaccine. The V and J genes are TRBV7-8 and TRBJ2-7, with no clear D. Sequences were derived from CD4+ T cells from PBMCs cultured without peptide, sampled before COVID-19 vaccination. CDR3 sequence: CASSPLTYEQYF. DNA for the CDR3: TGTGCCAGCAGCCCACTAACCTACGAGCAGTACTTC.